Listed here are 18 T cell receptor beta chains from one sample, sequenced in a study of shared clonotypes between healthy human individuals. Generated by immunoSEQ multiplex PCR, the TCRdb table keeps only in-frame clones and is missing some. The sample carries 2 million to 3 million clones, roughly 93% recorded once. Sequencing input: naive CD4+ T cells from PBMCs. The subset was: CD45RA+ positively selected. The receptors were gathered from a man between 18 and 35 years old in good health. Some clones in this sample may be carry-over from other donors' samples.

Written as DNA, the CDR3 is TGTGCCAGCAGTTCGCCGACAGGGATAAATGAAAAACTGTTTTTT. It encodes CASSSPTGINEKLFF. The rearrangement uses TRBV28 and TRBJ1-4; 7 positions match TRBD1. V lost 4 bases to trimming and J lost 5 bases; unmatched junction nucleotides: 7. Germline V CDR1 and CDR2: MDHEN, SYDVKM. CDR3 size: 15 residues.

This rearrangement joins TRBV30 to TRBJ1-2; weak D call: TRBD1 (5 bases). V was pared by 0 bases and J by 4 bases, with 12 bases between. Germline V gives CDR1 GTSNPN, CDR2 SVGIG (reference sequence). CDR3 size: 14 residues. The CDR3 reads CAWSVLLGLYGYTF. CDR3 nucleotide sequence: TGTGCCTGGAGTGTACTGTTGGGACTCTATGGCTACACCTTC.

This clone was recorded a few times. The rearrangement joins TRBV5-1 to TRBJ1-3; D unclear. CDR3 length equals 14 residues. Germline V CDR1 and CDR2: SGHRS, YFSETQ. Trimming shortened V by 3 bases and J by 3 bases, and 10 bases separated the two germline ends. CDR3 sequence: CASSSSSGGNTIYF. Here the CDR3 DNA reads TGCGCCAGCAGCTCCTCATCGGGTGGAAACACCATATATTTT.

The CDR3: CSAGTSSDTQYF. The CDR3 DNA reads TGCAGCGCCGGGACTAGTTCAGATACGCAGTATTTT. The rearrangement uses TRBV29-1 and TRBJ2-3; TRBD2 matches 8 bases. The CDR3 sequence is 12 residues long. With 7 bases clipped from V and 4 bases from J, the junction kept 4 bases outside the gene matches. The germline V gene encodes CDR1 SQVTM and CDR2 ANQGSEA.

This clone was seen only once. The chain uses TRBV7-3 and TRBJ2-1; D unresolved. V lost 4 bases and J 8 bases, leaving 12 bases between the germline ends. The CDR3 runs 13 residues. Germline CDR1 and CDR2: SGHTA and FQGTGA. The CDR3 region is CASSSLNWDEQFF. CDR3 bases: TGTGCCAGCAGCTCCCTCAATTGGGATGAGCAGTTCTTC.

The CDR3 here is CAISESVNTEAFF. The DNA for the CDR3 is TGTGCCATCAGTGAATCAGTTAACACTGAAGCTTTCTTT. The chain joins TRBV10-3 to TRBJ1-1; no definite D call. The CDR3 covers 13 residues. Trimming took 3 bases from V and 2 from J, leaving 7 bases between them. The germline CDR1 and CDR2 sequences are ENHRY and SYGVKD.

This sequence joins TRBV11-3 and TRBJ2-7; TRBD2 matches 7 bases. Trimming took 3 bases from V and 6 from J; bases not matched to a gene: 8. The CDR3 totals 14 residues. Germline lookup yields CDR1 SGHNT and CDR2 YENEEA. The CDR3 reads CASSLDAGAGEQYF. CDR3 DNA sequence: TGTGCCAGCAGCTTGGATGCGGGAGCGGGCGAGCAGTACTTC.

The chain joins TRBV27 to TRBJ1-5, with TRBD1 matching over 8 bases. The CDR3 spans 14 residues. The germline gives CDR1 MNHEY, CDR2 SMNVEV (reference sequence). V gave up 3 bases and J gave up 7 bases; unmatched junction bases: 5. DNA for the CDR3: TGTGCCAGCAGTTTCGGACAGGGCGGGCAGCCCCAGCATTTT. Residues: CASSFGQGGQPQHF.

This chain connects TRBV12-5 to TRBJ2-1; 8 bases agree with TRBD2. The length of the CDR3 is 15 residues. V shed 6 bases, J shed 5 bases, and the junction held 9 bases outside the gene matches. The germline gives CDR1 LGHNT, CDR2 FRNRAP. CDR3 coding DNA: TGTGCTAGTGGCATAGCGGGGCTCCTTAACAATGAGCAGTTCTTC. Translating it yields CASGIAGLLNNEQFF.

This clone is a singleton in its sample. This sample also contains other DNA sequences that code for the same CDR3. The J gene is TRBJ1-1, the V gene TRBV5-1; D unresolved. V lost 0 bases, J lost 1 base, and 10 bases lay in between. CDR1 SGHRS and CDR2 YFSETQ come from the germline V gene. This CDR3 comprises 15 residues. CDR3 amino acids: CASSLAGRENTEAFF. The CDR3 DNA sequence: TGCGCCAGCAGCTTGGCCGGGCGGGAGAACACTGAAGCTTTCTTT. The variable domain in full, with the rest retrieved from reference TRBV5-1 and TRBJ1-1, is KAGVTQTPRYLIKTRGQQVTLSCSPISGHRSVSWYQQTPGQGLQFLFEYFSETQRNKGNFPGRFSGRQFSNSRSEMNVSTLELGDSALYLCASSLAGRENTEAFFGQGTRLTVV.

The chain joins TRBV7-3 to TRBJ1-1; 7 nucleotides align to TRBD1. Trimming cost V 5 bases and J 4 bases; bases outside gene matches: 10. The length of the CDR3 is 15 residues. The germline V gene has CDR1 SGHTA and CDR2 FQGTGA. The DNA for the CDR3 is TGTGCCAGCAGCCCAGACAGGGTCCCAATCACTGAAGCTTTCTTT. Encoded protein: CASSPDRVPITEAFF.

Points on this clone: A much larger clone sits a single nucleotide away, making a read error possible. Other DNA sequences from this sample encode an identical CDR3 as well. V is TRBV5-1 and J is TRBJ2-3; D is undetermined. Per germline, CDR1 SGHRS and CDR2 YFSETQ. The CDR3 consists of 13 residues. V lost 0 bases and J lost 1, with 3 bases in between. This CDR3 is CASSLGRTDTQYF. CDR3 in DNA: TGCGCCAGCAGCTTGGGGCGCACAGATACGCAGTATTTT.

This clone was found once. The chain combines TRBV19 with TRBJ2-2; 10 nucleotides match TRBD2. This CDR3 contains 15 residues. V trimming: 1 base; J trimming: 8 bases; junction bases outside the gene matches: 4. CDR1 LNHDA and CDR2 SQIVND come from the germline V gene (reference sequence). CDR3 sequence reads: CASSIASGRGGELFF. For the CDR3, the DNA is TGTGCCAGTAGTATAGCTAGCGGGAGAGGTGGGGAGCTGTTTTTT.

J is TRBJ1-4 and V is TRBV28; D is unresolved. V lost 3 bases and J 4 bases, leaving 9 bases between the germline ends. Germline V gene data show CDR1 as MDHEN and CDR2 as SYDVKM. This CDR3 has 14 residues. The CDR3 bases are TGTGCCAGCAGTTTGCGGCCCCTTAATGAAAAACTGTTTTTT. Amino acid sequence: CASSLRPLNEKLFF.

CDR3 loop: CASSSTESGELFF. In DNA, the CDR3 is TGCGCCAGCAGTTCTACGGAGTCCGGGGAGCTGTTTTTT. The chain combines TRBV5-1 with TRBJ2-2; D not resolved. The germline V and J ends were trimmed by 5 bases and 6 bases, with 11 bases remaining between them. CDR1 is SGHRS, CDR2 YFSETQ, per germline. There are 13 residues in the CDR3. Together with reference TRBV5-1 and TRBJ2-2, the CDR3 gives the full variable domain: KAGVTQTPRYLIKTRGQQVTLSCSPISGHRSVSWYQQTPGQGLQFLFEYFSETQRNKGNFPGRFSGRQFSNSRSEMNVSTLELGDSALYLCASSSTESGELFFGEGSRLTVL.

The V and J genes are TRBV5-1 and TRBJ2-4, with D maybe TRBD2 (6 bases). In germline, CDR1 is SGHRS, CDR2 YFSETQ. The ends were cut back, 5 bases at V and 2 bases at J, with 14 bases in the middle. The length of the CDR3 is 15 residues. The CDR3 nucleotides are TGCGCCAGCAGAGAGAGCGGGCAGCCCAAAAACATTCAGTACTTC. Its translation: CASRESGQPKNIQYF. Full variable domain (missing parts from reference TRBV5-1 and TRBJ2-4): KAGVTQTPRYLIKTRGQQVTLSCSPISGHRSVSWYQQTPGQGLQFLFEYFSETQRNKGNFPGRFSGRQFSNSRSEMNVSTLELGDSALYLCASRESGQPKNIQYFGAGTRLSVL.

With respect to this clone: Other DNA sequences in this specimen translate into the identical CDR3. The V gene is TRBV9, the J gene TRBJ2-7; 8 bases fit TRBD2. J lost 0 bases, V lost 0 bases, and 5 bases had no gene match. CDR3 length: 16 amino acids. Germline V gene data show CDR1 as SGDLS and CDR2 as YYNGEE. The CDR3 bases are TGTGCCAGCAGCGTAGGGGCGAGCGGGAGCTCCTACGAGCAGTACTTC. This gives the protein CASSVGASGSSYEQYF.

This chain connects TRBV5-1 to TRBJ2-3; 9 nucleotides match TRBD2. The CDR3 covers 19 residues. Germline V lookup: CDR1 SGHRS, CDR2 YFSETQ. J gave up 5 bases and V 6 bases, and 22 bases lay outside the gene matches. CDR3 amino acids: CASTPTTPLAGVSGDTQYF. CDR3 coding DNA: TGCGCCAGCACCCCGACTACCCCATTAGCGGGAGTGTCAGGAGATACGCAGTATTTT.